Below, one T cell receptor (beta chain) is given with its context. Repertoires were generated with immunoSEQ multiplex PCR, while TCRdb's copy carries only in-frame clones and drops some. Among 99,000 or so clones, 82% were seen once, and the ten largest hold around 0.97%. This sample is drawn from a study of T cell clones after liver transplantation. Germline V CDR1 and CDR2: MNHEY, SVGAGI. The CDR3 extends over 16 amino acids. V lost 0 bases to trimming and J lost 1 base, with 12 bases between them. The chain recombines TRBV6-5 with TRBJ2-5; D not resolved. The material sequenced was CD4+ T cells from blood, taken before liver transplant. This receptor was obtained from a human donor who received a liver transplant. CDR3 region: CASSYSSATFQETQYF. In nucleotides, the CDR3 is TGTGCCAGCAGTTACTCATCAGCGACGTTCCAAGAGACCCAGTACTTC.